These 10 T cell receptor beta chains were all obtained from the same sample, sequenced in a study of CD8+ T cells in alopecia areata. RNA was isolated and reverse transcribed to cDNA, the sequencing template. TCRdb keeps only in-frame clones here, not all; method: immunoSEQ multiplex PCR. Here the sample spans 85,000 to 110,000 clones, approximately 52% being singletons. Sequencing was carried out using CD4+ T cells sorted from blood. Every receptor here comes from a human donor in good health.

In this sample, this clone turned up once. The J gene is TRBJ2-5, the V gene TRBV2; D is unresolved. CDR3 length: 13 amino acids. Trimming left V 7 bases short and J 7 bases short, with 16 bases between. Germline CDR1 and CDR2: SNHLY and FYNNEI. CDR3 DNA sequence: TGTGCCAGCAATACGGAGACCTCCGGGACCCAGTACTTC. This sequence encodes CASNTETSGTQYF.

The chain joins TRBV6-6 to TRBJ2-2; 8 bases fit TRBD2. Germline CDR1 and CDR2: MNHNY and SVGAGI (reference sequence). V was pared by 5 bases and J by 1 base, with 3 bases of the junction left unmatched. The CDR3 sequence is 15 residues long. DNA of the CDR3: TGTGCCAGCAGTAAGAGCGGGGGGAACACCGGGGAGCTGTTTTTT. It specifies CASSKSGGNTGELFF.

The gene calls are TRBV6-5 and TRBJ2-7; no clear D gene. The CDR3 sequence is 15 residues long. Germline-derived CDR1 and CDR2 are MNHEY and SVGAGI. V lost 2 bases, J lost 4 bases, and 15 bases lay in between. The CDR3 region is CASSYVGPVRYEQYF. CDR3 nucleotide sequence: TGTGCCAGCAGTTACGTGGGCCCTGTGAGGTACGAGCAGTACTTC.

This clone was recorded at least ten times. CDR3 loop: CASRTTFISTDTQYF. CDR3 sequence (DNA): TGTGCCAGTAGGACGACTTTCATCAGCACAGATACGCAGTATTTT. V gene TRBV19 combines with J gene TRBJ2-3, with D unresolved. This CDR3 spans 15 amino acids. With 6 bases removed from V and 0 bases from J, the gap between germline ends came to 13 bases. Germline V gene sequence: CDR1 LNHDA, CDR2 SQIVND (reference sequence).

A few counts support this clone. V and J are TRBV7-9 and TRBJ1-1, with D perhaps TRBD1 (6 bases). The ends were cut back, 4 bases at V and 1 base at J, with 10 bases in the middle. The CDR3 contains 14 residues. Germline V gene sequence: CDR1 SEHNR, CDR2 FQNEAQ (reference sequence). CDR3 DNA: TGTGCCAGCAGCTCGATGGGACAGAACACTGAAGCTTTCTTT. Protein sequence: CASSSMGQNTEAFF. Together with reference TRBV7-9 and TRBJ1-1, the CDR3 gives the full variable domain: DTGVSQNPRHKITKRGQNVTFRCDPISEHNRLYWYRQTLGQGPEFLTYFQNEAQLEKSRLLSDRFSAERPKGSFSTLEIQRTEQGDSAMYLCASSSMGQNTEAFFGQGTRLTVV.

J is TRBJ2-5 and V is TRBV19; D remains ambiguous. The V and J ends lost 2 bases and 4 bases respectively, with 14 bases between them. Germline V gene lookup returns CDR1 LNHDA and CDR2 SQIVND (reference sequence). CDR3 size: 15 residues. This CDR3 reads CASSISLARRETQYF. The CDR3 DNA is TGTGCCAGTAGTATATCTCTGGCCAGAAGAGAGACCCAGTACTTC.

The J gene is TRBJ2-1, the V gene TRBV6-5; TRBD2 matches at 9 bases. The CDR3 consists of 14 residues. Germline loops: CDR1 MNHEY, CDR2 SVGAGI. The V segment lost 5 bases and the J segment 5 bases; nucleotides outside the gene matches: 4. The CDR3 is CASSRTSEHNEQFF. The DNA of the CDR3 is TGTGCCAGCAGTCGGACTAGCGAGCACAATGAGCAGTTCTTC.

In nucleotides, the CDR3 is TGTGCCAGCAGCGGAACCGGGACAGGGGGCGCGATCATTCAGTACTTC. It codes for CASSGTGTGGAIIQYF. This chain links TRBV27 with TRBJ2-4, with TRBD1 matching over 12 bases. The V and J ends lost 6 bases and 9 bases, in that order; junction bases with no gene match: 12. Germline values: CDR1 MNHEY, CDR2 SMNVEV (reference sequence). The CDR3 covers 16 residues.

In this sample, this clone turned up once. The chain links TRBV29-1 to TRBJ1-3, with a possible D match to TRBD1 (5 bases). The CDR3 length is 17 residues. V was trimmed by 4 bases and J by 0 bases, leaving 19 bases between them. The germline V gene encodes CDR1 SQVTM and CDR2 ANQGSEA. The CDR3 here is CSVGGSGPGGSGNTIYF. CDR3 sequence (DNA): TGCAGCGTTGGGGGCTCAGGGCCCGGGGGCTCTGGAAACACCATATATTTT.

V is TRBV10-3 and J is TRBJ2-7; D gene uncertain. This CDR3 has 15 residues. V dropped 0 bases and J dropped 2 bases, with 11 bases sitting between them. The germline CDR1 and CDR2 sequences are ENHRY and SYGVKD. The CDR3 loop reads CAISESKGAAYEQYF. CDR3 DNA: TGTGCCATCAGTGAGTCGAAAGGAGCTGCCTACGAGCAGTACTTC.